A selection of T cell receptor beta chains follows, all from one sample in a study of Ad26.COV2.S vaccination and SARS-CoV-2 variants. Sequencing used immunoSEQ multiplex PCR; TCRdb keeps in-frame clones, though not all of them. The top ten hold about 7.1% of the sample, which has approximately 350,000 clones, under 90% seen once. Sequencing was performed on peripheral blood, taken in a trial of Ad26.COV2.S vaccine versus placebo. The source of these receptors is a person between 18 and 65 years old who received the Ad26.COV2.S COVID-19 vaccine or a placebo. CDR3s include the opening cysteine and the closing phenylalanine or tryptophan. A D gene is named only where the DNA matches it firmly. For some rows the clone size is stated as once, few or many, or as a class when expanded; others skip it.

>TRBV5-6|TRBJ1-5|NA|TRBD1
TGTGCCAGCAGCTGGGACAGGGGGCCCCCGCAGCCCCAGCATTTT
CASSWDRGPPQPQHF
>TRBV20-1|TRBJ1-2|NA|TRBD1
TGCAGTGCTCCGGACAGGAGTGGCTACACCTTC
CSAPDRSGYTF
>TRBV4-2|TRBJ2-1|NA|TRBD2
TGTGCCAGCAGCTCCTTGACTAGCGGGAGATCCAATGAGCAGTTCTTC
CASSSLTSGRSNEQFF
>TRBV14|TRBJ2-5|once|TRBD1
TGTGCCAGCAGCCCGGACAGGGTGGGGACCCAGTACTTC
CASSPDRVGTQYF
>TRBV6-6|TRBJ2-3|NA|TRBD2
TGTGCCAGCAGTTACGGGCTAGCGGATATCACAGATACGCAGTATTTT
CASSYGLADITDTQYF
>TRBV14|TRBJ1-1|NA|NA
TGTGCCAGCAGCCATGGGGCAGGGATGAACACTGAAGCTTTCTTT
CASSHGAGMNTEAFF
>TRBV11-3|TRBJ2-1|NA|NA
TGTGCCAGCAGCTGGGGCCCCCCGCTTGAGCAGTTCTTC
CASSWGPPLEQFF
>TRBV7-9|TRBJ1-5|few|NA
TGTGCCAGCAGCTTAGCAACAGGTAATCAGCCCCAGCATTTT
CASSLATGNQPQHF
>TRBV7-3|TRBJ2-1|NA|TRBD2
TGTGCCAGCAGCGGACTAGCGGGCAATGAGCAGTTCTTC
CASSGLAGNEQFF
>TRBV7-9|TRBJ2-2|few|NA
TGTGCCAGCAGCCTTAATCGGGGGGCAACCGGGGAGCTGTTTTTT
CASSLNRGATGELFF
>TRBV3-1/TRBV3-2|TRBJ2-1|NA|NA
TGTGCCAGCAGCCCAACAGGGTACAATGAGCAGTTCTTC
CASSPTGYNEQFF
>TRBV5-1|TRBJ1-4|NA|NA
TGCGCCAGCAGGGAGGGGACTGAAAAACTGTTTTTT
CASREGTEKLFF
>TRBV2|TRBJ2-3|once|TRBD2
TGTGCCAGCAGTGGCCCTAGCGGGGGCACAGATACGCAGTATTTT
CASSGPSGGTDTQYF
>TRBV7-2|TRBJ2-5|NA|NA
TGTGCCAGCAGCTTGAGGCGGACTCAGGAGACCCAGTACTTC
CASSLRRTQETQYF
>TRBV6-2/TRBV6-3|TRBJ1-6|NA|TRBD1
TGTGCCAGCAGCCGCGGACAGGGATGGAATTCACCCCTCCACTTT
CASSRGQGWNSPLHF
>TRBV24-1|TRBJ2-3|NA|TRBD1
TGTGCCACCAGTGATTTCAGAACAGGGGCAGATACGCAGTATTTT
CATSDFRTGADTQYF
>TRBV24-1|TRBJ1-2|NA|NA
TGTGCCACCAGTGACCAAACGGGGGCCTATGGCTACACCTTC
CATSDQTGAYGYTF
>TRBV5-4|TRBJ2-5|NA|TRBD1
TGTGCCAGCAGCCGGGACAGGGGGATGGAGACCCAGTACTTC
CASSRDRGMETQYF
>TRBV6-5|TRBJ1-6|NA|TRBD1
TGTGCCAGCGGGGGGCAGGGGGCTGGTAATTCACCCCTCCACTTT
CASGGQGAGNSPLHF
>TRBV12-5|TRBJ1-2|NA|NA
TGTGCTAGTGGTTTGGTACCGCCGGCAGTTAACTACACCTTC
CASGLVPPAVNYTF
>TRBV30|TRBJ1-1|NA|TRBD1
TGTGCCTGGACCCCAGGGGGGATCCTGCGAAAAGCTTTCTTT
CAWTPGGILRKAFF
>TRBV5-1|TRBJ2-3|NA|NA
TGCGCCAGCAGCTACAATACAGATACGCAGTATTTT
CASSYNTDTQYF
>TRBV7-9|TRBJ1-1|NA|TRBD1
TGTGCCAGCAGCTCGACCGACAGGGGTTACACTGAAGCTTTCTTT
CASSSTDRGYTEAFF
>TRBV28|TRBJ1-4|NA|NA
TGTGCCAGCAGGGCTTGGAATGAAAAACTGTTTTTT
CASRAWNEKLFF
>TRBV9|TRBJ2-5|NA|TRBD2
TGTGCCAGCAGCGTACCGGGACTAGCGGGAACGGAGACCCAGTACTTC
CASSVPGLAGTETQYF
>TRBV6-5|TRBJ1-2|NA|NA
TGTGCCAGCAGTTACTTGGGGGGAGGCTATGGCTACACCTTC
CASSYLGGGYGYTF
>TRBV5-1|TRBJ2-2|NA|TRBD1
TGCGCCAGCAGCTGGGACAGCGCGAACACCGGGGAGCTGTTTTTT
CASSWDSANTGELFF
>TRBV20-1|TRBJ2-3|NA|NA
TGCAGTGCTAGTCAGATAGATACGCAGTATTTT
CSASQIDTQYF
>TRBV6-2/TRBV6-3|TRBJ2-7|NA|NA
TGTGCCAGCAGTTACCGGGCCGACGAGCAGTACTTC
CASSYRADEQYF
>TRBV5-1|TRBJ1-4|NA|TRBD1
TGCGCCAGCAGCCTGACGGGACAGGGGGGCGAAAAACTGTTTTTT
CASSLTGQGGEKLFF
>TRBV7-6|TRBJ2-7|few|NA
TGTGCCAGCAGCTTAGTGGGGGAAGGGTACGAGCAGTACTTC
CASSLVGEGYEQYF
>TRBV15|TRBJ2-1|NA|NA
TGTGCCACCAGCAGGGAATACAGGGAGGGTGAGCAGTTCTTC
CATSREYREGEQFF
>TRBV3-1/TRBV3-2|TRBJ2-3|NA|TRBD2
TGTGCCAGCAGCCAAATAGCGGGGGAGAATACGCAGTATTTT
CASSQIAGENTQYF
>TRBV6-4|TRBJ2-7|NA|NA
TGTGCCAGCAGTGAGCTTCTAGGCTACGAGCAGTACTTC
CASSELLGYEQYF
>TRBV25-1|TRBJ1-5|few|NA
TGTGCCAGCAGTGATCCAGGGTCAGGCAATCAGCCCCAGCATTTT
CASSDPGSGNQPQHF
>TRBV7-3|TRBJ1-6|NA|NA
TGTGCCAGCAGCTTAACTTCAAACAGGAGGGGCTCACCCCTCCACTTT
CASSLTSNRRGSPLHF
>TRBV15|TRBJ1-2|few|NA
TGTGCCACCAGCAGAGATAGAGGCTATGGCTACACCTTC
CATSRDRGYGYTF
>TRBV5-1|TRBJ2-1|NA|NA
TGCGCCAGCACTTTCATCGCGGGGAGCTCCTACAATGAGCAGTTCTTC
CASTFIAGSSYNEQFF
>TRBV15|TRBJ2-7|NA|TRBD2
TGTGCCACCAGCAGAGAGGCCGGGGGACTAGCGGGGGGGCTCATCGAGCAGTACTTC
CATSREAGGLAGGLIEQYF